Detailed here is one TCR beta chain. This receptor's antigen is unknown. Base qualities were left out, and no much larger clone turns up one base away. This sample's treatment or condition label indicates: roughly 20 received Ad26.COV2.S at low or high dose, single or two shots; about 5 received placebo; per-sample allocation not given. For vaccine and placebo recipients, the sequenced repertoires came from samples collected on day 63 after the first injection. Cohort 1b enrolled 20 to 30 adults aged 18-55 years at a single site in Boston, USA, between 29 July and 7 August 2020. Ad26.COV2.S consisted of a replication-incompetent adenovirus type 26 vector by which a prefusion-stabilized SARS-CoV-2 spike protein from the original Wuhan strain was expressed. This record belongs to a study of Ad26.COV2.S vaccination and SARS-CoV-2 variants (dated by TCRdb to the early 2020s). Study-wide context: Donors in the vaccine arm were drawn from COV1001, a phase I-IIa trial of Ad26.COV2.S in healthy adults that was multicentre, randomized, double-blind and placebo-controlled. Ad26.COV2.S was administered intramuscularly at a dose of 5x10^10 or 1x10^11 viral particles, either as one shot or as two shots given 56 days apart. TCRbeta repertoire sequencing was used to assess the specificity and breadth of SARS-CoV-2-reactive T cell receptors after Ad26.COV2.S vaccination. The TCR-sequenced set comprised around 30 samples: roughly 19 Ad26.COV2.S vaccine recipients, 5 placebo recipients and 8 SARS-CoV-2 convalescent individuals. Trial participants were randomized into five groups of five: low-dose or high-dose Ad26.COV2.S given once or twice, or placebo on both occasions. Blinding of investigators to trial group allocation was maintained during experiments and outcome assessment. What the work shows at the level of the full study, not this receptor alone: Ad26.COV2.S recipients had higher spike-specific TCR breadth than placebo recipients (P = 0.0014). The study lacked the statistical power to compare responses across vaccine doses or regimens. According to the authors, total T cell responses may have been underestimated by the TCR breadth and depth analyses. Comparable non-spike TCR breadth was observed between vaccine and placebo recipients, consistent with only spike being contained in the vaccine. Substantial breadth of spike-specific CD8+ and CD4+ T cell responses was reported after vaccination.

Relative to germline, V is 6 bases shorter and J is 4 bases shorter, with 17 bases between their ends. The CDR3 has 15 amino acids, counting the end cysteine and phenylalanine. The sequence is cut down to CDR3 DNA, 45 bases in frame from base 1. CDR1 and CDR2 (SGDLS, YYNGEE) derive from the germline V gene. The immunoSEQ Assay was the method used to sequence TCRbeta CDR3 regions. After extraction, genomic DNA underwent amplification by bias-controlled multiplex PCR, followed by high-throughput sequencing. The paper's processing steps were these. To quantify the absolute abundance of every unique TCRbeta CDR3 region, sequences were collapsed and filtered. T cell fraction was estimated by normalizing TCRbeta template counts to usable DNA, which was measured by amplifying reference genes present in all nucleated cells. Repertoire TCRs were annotated as SARS-CoV-2-specific by exact matching of V gene, CDR3 amino acid sequence and J gene to a known reactive TCR set. The reference SARS-CoV-2 TCR set was obtained from MIRA and was filtered for enrichment in COVID-19-positive ImmuneCODE repertoires, whereby public or cross-reactive TCRs were removed. Using the MIRA antigens, annotated TCRs were further analysed by specific ORF or by position within an ORF. Breadth was defined as the number of annotated unique rearrangements divided by the total number of unique productive rearrangements, and depth was defined as the summed frequency of the annotated unique rearrangements. Group comparisons of TCR breadth used two-sided Wilcoxon rank-sum tests. TCRdb limited this immuneACCESS table to in-frame rearrangements with V and J called. A share of clones is missing; checked studies link under half to unresolved V genes, and the rest is unexplained. The V and J calls and clone size are taken from that table; D and trimming were inferred from the DNA. In all, the sample holds 380,000 or so clones, and around 88% of those were seen once. The top ten hold 9.5% to 12% of the sample.

The sequence is built from TRBV9 and TRBJ2-1; a weak D assignment points to TRBD1 (7 bases agree). The input for sequencing was peripheral blood, taken in a trial of Ad26.COV2.S vaccine versus placebo. The sequence was obtained from a person aged 18-60 years who received the Ad26.COV2.S COVID-19 vaccine or a placebo. The CDR3 reads CASTRGDFIYNEQFF. The DNA is TGTGCCAGCACCAGGGGGGACTTTATTTACAATGAGCAGTTCTTC.